Below are 29 T cell receptor beta chains sequenced from a single sample in a study of shared clonotypes between healthy human individuals. CD45RO-negative CD8 cells positively selected for CCR7 made up the naive population, which excluded terminally differentiated effector memory CD45RA+ cells. TCRdb keeps only in-frame clones here, not all; method: immunoSEQ multiplex PCR. Here the sample spans about 800,000 clones, 90% to 97% being singletons. Source material: naive CD8+ T cells sorted from blood. These TCRs come from a man younger than 45 in good health.

The table lists this clone with a count of one. This chain uses TRBV29-1 with TRBJ2-3; weak D call: TRBD1 (5 bases). The CDR3 runs to 18 residues. V gave up 4 bases and J gave up 4 bases, with 27 bases separating them. Per the germline V gene, CDR1 is SQVTM and CDR2 is ANQGSEA. The CDR3 bases are TGCAGCGTTGCTGGGCCCCATAAAGAAGGGGCTGGGCCAGATACGCAGTATTTT. Amino acid sequence: CSVAGPHKEGAGPDTQYF.

The chain links TRBV5-4 to TRBJ2-7; D may be TRBD2 (6 bases). The ends were cut back, 4 bases at V and 0 bases at J, with 17 bases in the middle. In germline, CDR1 is SGHNT, CDR2 YYREEE (reference sequence). The CDR3 has 16 amino acids. The CDR3 reads CASSREGTSSSYEQYF. DNA for the CDR3: TGTGCCAGCAGCCGAGAAGGGACTTCGAGCTCCTACGAGCAGTACTTC.

The chain carries TRBV18 and TRBJ1-3, with no clear D. This CDR3 spans 16 amino acids. The V and J ends lost 8 bases and 0 bases respectively, with 17 bases between them. Germline CDR1 KGHSH, CDR2 LQKENI. The CDR3 region has the DNA TGTGCCAGCCCCCAAAGGATCACTTTCTCTGGAAACACCATATATTTT. Translation gives CASPQRITFSGNTIYF. The full variable domain, rest sourced from reference TRBV18 and TRBJ1-3, is NAGVMQNPRHLVRRRGQEARLRCSPMKGHSHVYWYRQLPEEGLKFMVYLQKENIIDESGMPKERFSAEFPKEGPSILRIQQVVRGDSAAYFCASPQRITFSGNTIYFGEGSWLTVV.

The CDR3 protein is CASSQVGTGLNQPQHF. The CDR3 DNA follows: TGCGCCAGCAGCCAAGTAGGGACAGGGCTAAATCAGCCCCAGCATTTT. The J gene is TRBJ1-5, the V gene TRBV4-1, with 9 nucleotides matching TRBD1. V was pared by 1 base and J by 4 bases, with 5 bases of the junction left unmatched. The CDR3 extends over 16 amino acids. The germline CDR1 and CDR2 sequences are MGHRA and YSYEKL.

The sample holds one count of this clone. One end of the junction does not line up with germline, which may come from a read error. The gene calls are TRBV15 and TRBJ2-7; D unresolved. The CDR3 covers 12 residues. Germline V gene data show CDR1 as LNHNV and CDR2 as YYDKDF (reference sequence). The CDR3 DNA sequence: TGTGCCACCGAACAGCCGGGCCCCGACTGGCGATTC. Amino acids: CATEQPGPDWRF.

The rearrangement uses TRBV27 and TRBJ2-5; perhaps TRBD1 as D (5 bases). Trimming left V 8 bases short and J 2 bases short, with 12 bases between. This CDR3 region has 13 residues. CDR1 is MNHEY and CDR2 is SMNVEV in the germline V gene (reference sequence). The CDR3 protein is CASQSQEQETQYF. The CDR3 DNA reads TGTGCCAGCCAATCACAGGAACAAGAGACCCAGTACTTC.

The rearrangement links TRBV7-9 to TRBJ2-7; 8 bases fit TRBD1. Trimming cost V 0 bases and J 6 bases; bases outside gene matches: 7. The CDR3 length is 15 residues. CDR1 is SEHNR and CDR2 is FQNEAQ in the germline V gene (reference sequence). CDR3 in DNA: TGTGCCAGCAGCTTAGCTGGACAGGGCTTTGGCGAGCAGTACTTC. This gives the protein CASSLAGQGFGEQYF.

The chain combines TRBV19 with TRBJ2-2; D unclear. CDR1 and CDR2 from the germline V gene are LNHDA and SQIVND (reference sequence). Trimming took 5 bases from V and 6 from J, leaving 13 bases between them. The CDR3 runs 14 residues. The CDR3 sequence is CASSLLLKAGELFF. In DNA, the CDR3 is TGTGCCAGTAGTCTACTACTGAAGGCCGGGGAGCTGTTTTTT.

This sequence joins TRBV12-5 and TRBJ2-1; D is unclear. The CDR3 runs to 14 residues. CDR1 LGHNT and CDR2 FRNRAP come from the germline V gene. The V end was cut by 5 bases, the J end by 4 bases, with 12 bases between. CDR3 sequence: CASGPPKGYNEQFF. CDR3 nucleotides: TGTGCTAGTGGTCCACCTAAGGGTTACAATGAGCAGTTCTTC.

The chain employs TRBV19 and TRBJ2-1; no clear D. V was shortened by 4 bases and J by 3 bases, with 7 bases between the two germline ends. The CDR3 has 13 amino acids. CDR1 LNHDA and CDR2 SQIVND come from the germline V gene (reference sequence). CDR3 amino acids: CASSRKNYNEQFF. CDR3 nucleotides: TGTGCCAGTAGTAGAAAAAACTACAATGAGCAGTTCTTC.

The chain employs TRBV5-3 and TRBJ2-1; TRBD1 matches 8 bases. TRBV5-3 falls under the ORF class, with uncertain function. This CDR3 is 17 amino acids long. Unmatched junction bases numbered 10, after V lost 4 bases and J lost 1 base. The CDR3 region is CARSLGQGGSSYNEQFF. The CDR3 DNA reads as TGTGCCAGAAGCCTCGGACAGGGAGGTTCGTCCTACAATGAGCAGTTCTTC.

This sequence joins TRBV7-3 and TRBJ2-1; D gene unclear. The CDR3 has 15 residues. The germline gives CDR1 SGHTA, CDR2 FQGTGA. V was pared by 5 bases and J by 4 bases, with 15 bases between. CDR3 sequence: CASSPDGLGYNEQFF. The CDR3 DNA follows: TGTGCCAGCAGCCCGGACGGTCTCGGATACAATGAGCAGTTCTTC.

The J gene is TRBJ2-7, the V gene TRBV28; 8 bases match TRBD1. The V segment lost 3 bases and the J segment 0 bases; nucleotides outside the gene matches: 7. The germline CDR1 and CDR2 sequences are MDHEN and SYDVKM. This CDR3 comprises 16 residues. The CDR3 is CASSFSRDRNSYEQYF. The CDR3 DNA follows: TGTGCCAGCAGTTTTAGCCGGGACAGGAACTCCTACGAGCAGTACTTC.

This chain joins TRBV7-9 and TRBJ2-1, with 7 bases aligning to TRBD1. Germline V gene sequence: CDR1 SEHNR, CDR2 FQNEAQ (reference sequence). CDR3 length: 17 amino acids. V was pared by 3 bases and J by 2 bases, with 10 bases of the junction left unmatched. The CDR3 loop is CASSFTGAPRAYNEQFF. Written as DNA, the CDR3 is TGTGCCAGCAGCTTTACAGGGGCCCCCCGCGCCTACAATGAGCAGTTCTTC.

The chain employs TRBV28 and TRBJ1-2; no clear D gene. The CDR3 consists of 15 residues. CDR1 is MDHEN, CDR2 SYDVKM, per germline. V lost 2 bases and J 7 bases, leaving 17 bases between the germline ends. The CDR3 bases are TGTGCCAGCAGTTTAACGCCTCCTCGAGCGGGTGGCTACACCTTC. Protein: CASSLTPPRAGGYTF.

The J gene is TRBJ2-7, the V gene TRBV2; D is possibly TRBD1 (5 bases). V was shortened by 7 bases and J by 0 bases, with 10 bases between the two germline ends. CDR3 length equals 13 residues. Germline V gene data show CDR1 as SNHLY and CDR2 as FYNNEI. The CDR3: CASISGNSYEQYF. DNA for the CDR3: TGTGCCAGCATTTCAGGGAACTCCTACGAGCAGTACTTC.

About this clone: Other nucleotide sequences in the sample specify the same CDR3. The chain combines TRBV11-2 with TRBJ2-7, with 8 bases that match TRBD2. The CDR3 is made up of 14 amino acids. The V gene's germline CDR1 is SGHAT and CDR2 FQNNGV. J gave up 3 bases and V 1 base, and 2 bases lay outside the gene matches. The CDR3 region is CASSLVTSGYEQYF. The DNA of the CDR3 is TGTGCCAGCAGCTTAGTCACTAGCGGCTACGAGCAGTACTTC.

The rearrangement links TRBV7-9 to TRBJ2-1; 8 positions agree with TRBD2. V lost 4 bases and J lost 10; bases outside the gene matches: 12. Per the germline V gene, CDR1 is SEHNR and CDR2 is FQNEAQ (reference sequence). The CDR3 spans 15 residues. The CDR3 protein is CASSSGVGREDEQFF. CDR3 nucleotides: TGTGCCAGCAGCTCCGGAGTTGGGCGGGAGGACGAGCAGTTCTTC.

The chain links TRBV7-9 to TRBJ2-4; 8 bases are shared with TRBD1. This CDR3 has 17 amino acids. The J segment lost 3 bases and the V segment lost 2 bases, leaving 9 bases of the junction unmatched. CDR1 SEHNR and CDR2 FQNEAQ come from the germline V gene (reference sequence). The chain's CDR3 is CASSLIRGHFDKNIQYF. CDR3 DNA: TGTGCCAGCAGCTTAATCAGGGGGCATTTCGACAAAAACATTCAGTACTTC.

There are a few counts of this clone. V usage is TRBV4-1 and J usage is TRBJ1-5; D is ambiguous. The V and J ends lost 1 base and 7 bases respectively, with 14 bases between them. The CDR3 totals 15 residues. Germline CDR1 is MGHRA and CDR2 is YSYEKL. In DNA form, the CDR3 reads TGCGCCAGCAGCCAAGGGGTGGGGTTGAGCCAGCCCCAGCATTTT. It yields the protein CASSQGVGLSQPQHF.

The rearrangement uses TRBV13 and TRBJ1-1; D not certain. V was pared by 5 bases and J by 0 bases, with 10 bases between. Germline CDR1 is PRHDT and CDR2 is FYEKMQ (reference sequence). There are 14 residues in the CDR3. CDR3: CASSPREMNTEAFF. CDR3 nucleotide sequence: TGTGCCAGCAGCCCCCGCGAAATGAACACTGAAGCTTTCTTT.

The chain links TRBV9 to TRBJ2-3; D not certain. Germline-derived CDR1 and CDR2 are SGDLS and YYNGEE. The CDR3 is 11 residues long. Trimming took 7 bases from V and 5 from J, leaving 8 bases between them. This CDR3 is CASGVVDTQYF. In nucleotides, the CDR3 is TGTGCCAGCGGGGTTGTAGATACGCAGTATTTT.

The rearrangement joins TRBV11-2 to TRBJ2-7; D remains unclear. Trimming took 5 bases from V and 6 from J, leaving 11 bases between them. The V gene's germline CDR1 is SGHAT and CDR2 FQNNGV. The CDR3 consists of 12 residues. The CDR3 loop is CASSHGRIEQYF. CDR3 coding DNA: TGTGCCAGCAGCCACGGACGGATCGAGCAGTACTTC. Combining the CDR3 with reference TRBV11-2 and TRBJ2-7 gives the whole variable domain EAGVAQSPRYKIIEKRQSVAFWCNPISGHATLYWYQQILGQGPKLLIQFQNNGVVDDSQLPKDRFSAERLKGVDSTLKIQPAKLEDSAVYLCASSHGRIEQYFGPGTRLTVT.

The CDR3 nucleotides read TGTGCCAGCAGCCCGTACCGGGGGGCTGGGGCCAACGTCCTGACTTTC. Residues: CASSPYRGAGANVLTF. The chain joins TRBV7-8 to TRBJ2-6, with 7 bases identical to TRBD2. This CDR3 comprises 16 residues. V was pared by 5 bases and J by 2 bases, with 6 bases of the junction left unmatched. CDR1 is SGHVS and CDR2 is FQNEAQ in the germline V gene.

The chain is built from TRBV6-6 and TRBJ2-1, with D perhaps TRBD2 (6 bases). The CDR3 has 15 amino acids. The V gene lost 6 bases and the J gene lost 4 bases, with 16 bases spanning the gap. The V gene's germline CDR1 is MNHNY and CDR2 SVGAGI (reference sequence). In DNA, the CDR3 is TGTGCCAGCAGCTCCCCTGTGGGAGGTTACAATGAGCAGTTCTTC. Translation gives CASSSPVGGYNEQFF.

The V call is TRBV7-9, the J call TRBJ1-1; the D is unclear. Germline CDR1 SEHNR, CDR2 FQNEAQ (reference sequence). Trimming shortened V by 8 bases and J by 0 bases, and 7 bases separated the two germline ends. The CDR3 length is 12 residues. In nucleotides, the CDR3 is TGTGCCAGCCACGAGTTGAACACTGAAGCTTTCTTT. Encoded protein: CASHELNTEAFF.

The count of this clone is one. This chain uses TRBV7-9 with TRBJ2-3; no clear D gene. Germline CDR1 is SEHNR and CDR2 is FQNEAQ (reference sequence). The CDR3 runs 16 residues. V gave up 2 bases and J gave up 0 bases, with 12 bases separating them. The DNA for the CDR3 is TGTGCCAGCAGCTTATTGGCGGATCATAGCACAGATACGCAGTATTTT. Protein sequence: CASSLLADHSTDTQYF.

V is TRBV2 and J is TRBJ2-7; TRBD1 matches at 8 bases. The junction had 6 bases not matched to a gene; V was cut back by 8 bases and J by 3 bases. This CDR3 is 13 amino acids long. Germline loops: CDR1 SNHLY, CDR2 FYNNEI. The CDR3 sequence: CASLDRVIYEQYF. CDR3 in DNA: TGTGCCAGCTTGGACAGGGTGATCTACGAGCAGTACTTC.

The chain recombines TRBV9 with TRBJ1-2, with D possibly TRBD1 on 6 matching bases. V lost 4 bases and J 8 bases, leaving 21 bases between the germline ends. Germline V lookup: CDR1 SGDLS, CDR2 YYNGEE. The CDR3 sequence is 15 residues long. CDR3 coding DNA: TGTGCCAGCAGCTCCCGGAACCACAGGGAGCACGGCTACACCTTC. Encoded protein: CASSSRNHREHGYTF. The variable domain in full, with the rest retrieved from reference TRBV9 and TRBJ1-2, is DSGVTQTPKHLITATGQRVTLRCSPRSGDLSVYWYQQSLDQGLQFLIQYYNGEERAKGNILERFSAQQFPDLHSELNLSSLELGDSALYFCASSSRNHREHGYTFGSGTRLTVV.